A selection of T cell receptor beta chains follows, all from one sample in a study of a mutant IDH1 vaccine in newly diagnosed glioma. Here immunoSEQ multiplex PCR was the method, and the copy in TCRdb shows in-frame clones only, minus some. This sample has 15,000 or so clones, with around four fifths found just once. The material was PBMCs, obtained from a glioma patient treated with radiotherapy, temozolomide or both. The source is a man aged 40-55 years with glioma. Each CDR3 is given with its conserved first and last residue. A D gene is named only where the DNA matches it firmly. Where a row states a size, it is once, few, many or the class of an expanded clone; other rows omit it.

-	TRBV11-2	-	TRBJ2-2	CASSLGHPGELFF	TGTGCCAGCAGCTTAGGTCATCCCGGGGAGCTGTTTTTT
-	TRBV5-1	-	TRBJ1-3	CASSLSRSSGNTIYF	TGCGCCAGCAGCTTGTCAAGGAGCTCTGGAAACACCATATATTTT
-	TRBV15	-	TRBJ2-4	CATSRESTYKQYF	TGTGCCACCAGCAGAGAGTCTACCTACAAGCAGTACTTC
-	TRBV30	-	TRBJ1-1	CAWKLGRDTEAFF	TGTGCCTGGAAGCTCGGCAGGGACACTGAAGCTTTCTTT
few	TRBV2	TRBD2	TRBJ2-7	CASSSALAGDWEQYF	TGTGCCAGCAGTTCGGCCCTAGCGGGAGACTGGGAGCAGTACTTC
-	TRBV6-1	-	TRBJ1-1	CASRIDGITEAFF	TGTGCCAGCAGGATTGACGGTATCACGGAAGCTTTCTTT
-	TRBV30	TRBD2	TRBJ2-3	CAHAGGGTQYF	TGTGCCCACGCGGGGGGAGGCACGCAGTATTTT
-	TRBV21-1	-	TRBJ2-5	CASSTPQETQYF	TGTGCCAGCAGCACCCCACAAGAGACCCAGTACTTC
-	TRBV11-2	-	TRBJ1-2	CASSLDGLLGYTF	TGTGCCAGCAGCTTAGACGGTTTATTGGGCTACACCTTC
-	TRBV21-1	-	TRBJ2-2	CASSVLTGLAGVEVGELFF	TGTGCCAGCAGCGTTTTAACGGGACTAGCGGGAGTAGAAGTCGGGGAGCTGTTTTTT
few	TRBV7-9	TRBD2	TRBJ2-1	CASSFTSGGSGGDEQFF	TGTGCCAGCAGCTTCACTAGCGGGGGATCAGGAGGGGATGAGCAGTTCTTC
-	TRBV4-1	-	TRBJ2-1	CASSQGQPGNEQFF	TGCGCCAGCAGCCAGGGGCAGCCGGGTAATGAGCAGTTCTTC
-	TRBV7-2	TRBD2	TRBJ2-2	CASSGRGGSYTGELFF	TGTGCCAGCAGCGGGCGGGGAGGGAGCTACACCGGGGAGCTGTTTTTT
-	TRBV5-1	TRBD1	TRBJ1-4	CASSWATGVEEKLFF	TGCGCCAGCAGCTGGGCGACAGGGGTAGAGGAAAAACTGTTTTTT
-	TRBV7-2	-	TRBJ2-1	CASSPLVVRNEQFF	TGTGCCAGCAGCCCACTAGTCGTTCGGAATGAGCAGTTCTTC
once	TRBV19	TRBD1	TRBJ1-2	CATRQGASGYTF	TGTGCCACTAGACAGGGGGCGAGTGGCTACACCTTC
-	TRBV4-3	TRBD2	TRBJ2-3	CASSQVSLAGGPKDTQYF	TGCGCCAGCAGCCAAGTTTCCCTAGCGGGAGGGCCTAAGGATACGCAGTATTTT
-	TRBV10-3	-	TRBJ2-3	CAISVPDPSRVATDTQYF	TGTGCCATCAGTGTTCCGGACCCTTCGAGGGTAGCAACAGATACGCAGTATTTT
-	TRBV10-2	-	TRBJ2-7	CASSSGARLEQYF	TGCGCCAGCAGTTCCGGGGCCCGGCTCGAGCAGTACTTC
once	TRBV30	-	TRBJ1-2	CACQGDLHYGYTF	TGTGCCTGCCAAGGGGACCTCCACTATGGCTACACCTTC
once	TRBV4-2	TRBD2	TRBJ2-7	CASSLTSGSEYEQYF	TGTGCCAGCAGCCTAACTAGCGGGAGCGAATACGAGCAGTACTTC
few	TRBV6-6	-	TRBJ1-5	CASSFGARPQHF	TGTGCCAGCAGTTTCGGGGCTCGGCCCCAGCATTTT
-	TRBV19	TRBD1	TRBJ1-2	CASSMRGQSYGYTF	TGTGCCAGTAGTATGAGGGGACAGAGTTATGGCTACACCTTC
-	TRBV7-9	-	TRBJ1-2	CASSLIKSGYTF	TGTGCCAGCAGCTTAATAAAGAGCGGCTACACCTTC
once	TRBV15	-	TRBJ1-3	CATSIDRSSGNTIYF	TGTGCCACCAGCATTGACAGGAGCTCTGGAAACACCATATATTTT
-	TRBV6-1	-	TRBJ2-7	CASSESFSASYEQYF	TGTGCCAGCAGTGAATCCTTCTCTGCCTCCTACGAGCAGTACTTC
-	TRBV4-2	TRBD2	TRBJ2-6	CASSQDPPPPGLAGLFSGANVLTF	TGTGCCAGCAGCCAAGATCCCCCCCCTCCGGGACTAGCGGGGCTATTCTCTGGGGCCAACGTCCTGACTTTC
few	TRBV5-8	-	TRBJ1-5	CASRGQVNQPQHF	TGTGCCAGCAGAGGGCAGGTCAATCAGCCCCAGCATTTT
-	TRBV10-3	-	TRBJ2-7	CAISDTGTASYEQYF	TGTGCCATCAGTGATACCGGGACGGCTTCCTACGAGCAGTACTTC
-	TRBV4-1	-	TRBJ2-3	CASSLILGKLDTQYF	TGCGCCAGCAGCCTAATATTAGGGAAGCTAGATACGCAGTATTTT
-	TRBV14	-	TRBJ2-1	CASSHWGGEQFF	TGTGCCAGCAGCCACTGGGGGGGCGAGCAGTTCTTC
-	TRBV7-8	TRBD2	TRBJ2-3	CASSLVATSGRSTDTQYF	TGTGCCAGCAGCTTAGTAGCGACTAGCGGGAGGAGCACAGATACGCAGTATTTT
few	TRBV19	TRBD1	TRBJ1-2	CASRGDWTGLYGYTF	TGTGCCAGTAGAGGGGACTGGACAGGACTGTATGGCTACACCTTC
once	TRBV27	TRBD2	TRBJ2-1	CASSFPTAGANEQFF	TGTGCCAGCAGTTTCCCCACTGCGGGAGCCAATGAGCAGTTCTTC
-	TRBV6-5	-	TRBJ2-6	CASSSHSGANVLTF	TGTGCCAGCAGTTCCCACTCTGGGGCCAACGTCCTGACTTTC
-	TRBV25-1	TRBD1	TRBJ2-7	CASSEAGQGFEQYF	TGTGCCAGCAGTGAAGCTGGACAGGGATTCGAGCAGTACTTC
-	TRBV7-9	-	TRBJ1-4	CASSLLQTNEKLFF	TGTGCCAGCAGCTTACTCCAAACTAATGAAAAACTGTTTTTT
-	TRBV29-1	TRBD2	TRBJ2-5	CSVGLAAGETQYF	TGCAGCGTTGGGCTAGCGGCCGGGGAGACCCAGTACTTC
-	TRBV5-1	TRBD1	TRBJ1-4	CASSPRRDSQNEKLFF	TGCGCCAGCAGCCCTAGAAGGGACAGCCAAAATGAAAAACTGTTTTTT
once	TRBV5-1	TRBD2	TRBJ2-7	CASSLAGELAAFYEQYF	TGCGCCAGCAGCTTGGCCGGAGAACTAGCGGCGTTCTACGAGCAGTACTTC
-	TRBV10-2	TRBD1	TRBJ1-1	CASRRDRGNTEAFF	TGCGCCAGCAGGCGGGACAGGGGGAACACTGAAGCTTTCTTT
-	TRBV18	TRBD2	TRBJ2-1	CASSPQLAGGPNEQFF	TGTGCCAGCTCGCCCCAACTAGCGGGAGGGCCGAATGAGCAGTTCTTC
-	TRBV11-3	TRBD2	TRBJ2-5	CASSARLAGAQETQYF	TGTGCCAGCAGCGCAAGACTAGCGGGAGCACAAGAGACCCAGTACTTC
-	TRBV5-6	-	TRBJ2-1	CASSLGGSYNEQFF	TGTGCCAGCAGCTTGGGGGGCTCCTACAATGAGCAGTTCTTC
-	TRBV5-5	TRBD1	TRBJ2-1	CASSLRQGAGDEQFF	TGTGCCAGCAGCCTTCGACAGGGGGCAGGCGATGAGCAGTTCTTC
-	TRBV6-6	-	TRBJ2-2	CATPYSGLKNTGELFF	TGTGCCACCCCTTACTCGGGACTCAAGAACACCGGGGAGCTGTTTTTT